Listed below are T cell receptor beta chains from one sample, sequenced in a study of sequential checkpoint blockade in melanoma. The table came from immunoSEQ multiplex PCR; TCRdb's copy has only in-frame clones and leaves some out. The profile shows about 20,000 clones, roughly four fifths of them singletons. The source material was CD8+ T cells sorted from blood (inferred from file names), sampled from a patient given nivolumab and ipilimumab in sequence. Receptor source: a human donor with melanoma. The CDR3 runs from the conserved cysteine through the conserved F or W. Each record gives: D gene, clone size, V gene, J gene, CDR3 protein, CDR3 DNA. The D gene is left open where the match is weak. Size values are once, few and many counts, or a class for expanded clones, and some rows have none.

.	.	TRBV6-5	TRBJ2-7	CASSYGQASYEQYF	TGTGCCAGCAGTTACGGGCAGGCGAGCTACGAGCAGTACTTC
.	.	TRBV7-3	TRBJ1-1	CASSSRGGTEAFF	TGTGCCAGCAGCTCGCGGGGAGGAACTGAAGCTTTCTTT
.	.	TRBV10-3	TRBJ2-2	CAISDSGTSLSTSGELFF	TGTGCCATCAGTGATTCCGGGACATCACTTAGCACTTCGGGGGAGCTGTTTTTT
.	few	TRBV12-5	TRBJ1-2	CASGFSGAHGYTF	TGTGCTAGTGGTTTTTCAGGGGCTCATGGCTACACCTTC
TRBD1	.	TRBV6-5	TRBJ2-7	CASSEGTAYEQYF	TGTGCCAGCAGTGAAGGGACAGCCTACGAGCAGTACTTC
TRBD2	.	TRBV5-1	TRBJ2-2	CASSLEASGGAGTGELFF	TGCGCCAGCAGCTTGGAAGCTAGCGGGGGGGCCGGAACCGGGGAGCTGTTTTTT
TRBD2	.	TRBV13	TRBJ2-7	CASSFLAGGVRGEQYF	TGTGCCAGCAGCTTTCTGGCCGGGGGGGTCCGAGGTGAGCAGTACTTC
TRBD1	.	TRBV4-3	TRBJ2-1	CASSQDSSGTGGWEQFF	TGCGCCAGCAGCCAAGACTCTTCCGGGACAGGGGGCTGGGAGCAGTTCTTC
.	.	TRBV19	TRBJ2-1	CASSIGQRAYNEQFF	TGTGCCAGTAGTATCGGACAGAGAGCCTACAATGAGCAGTTCTTC
.	once	TRBV29-1	TRBJ1-3	CSAFYGNTIYF	TGCAGCGCGTTTTATGGAAACACCATATATTTT
.	.	TRBV7-6	TRBJ1-6	CASSTRGHGSPLHF	TGTGCCAGCAGCACAAGGGGACATGGGTCACCCCTCCACTTT
.	once	TRBV7-9	TRBJ1-2	CASSQAFDSSVHGYTF	TGCGCCAGCAGCCAAGCCTTTGACAGTTCGGTACATGGCTACACCTTC
.	.	TRBV11-2	TRBJ2-6	CASSWESGANVLTF	TGTGCCAGCAGCTGGGAGTCTGGGGCCAACGTCCTGACTTTC
.	.	TRBV4-3	TRBJ1-6	CASSQDAGRNSPLHF	TGCGCCAGCAGCCAAGATGCAGGGCGAAATTCACCCCTCCACTTT
.	.	TRBV19	TRBJ1-2	CASSFLGMGAGSYYGYTF	TGTGCCAGTAGCTTCCTTGGTATGGGGGCGGGTTCTTACTATGGCTACACCTTC
.	.	TRBV4-3	TRBJ1-5	CASSLQDSSNQPQHF	TGCGCCAGCAGCCTCCAGGACAGCAGCAATCAGCCCCAGCATTTT
.	.	TRBV14	TRBJ1-2	CASSQLLTSSWEGYTF	TGTGCCAGCAGCCAACTTTTAACCTCCTCATGGGAGGGCTACACCTTC
TRBD1	.	TRBV7-9	TRBJ2-5	CASSRTGKGETQYF	TGTGCCAGCAGCCGGACAGGGAAAGGAGAGACCCAGTACTTC
TRBD1	.	TRBV6-6	TRBJ2-7	CASSYYPQGDYEQYF	TGTGCCAGCAGTTACTATCCACAGGGGGACTACGAGCAGTACTTC
.	.	TRBV19	TRBJ1-1	CASSNNWEGFSEAFF	TGTGCCAGTAGCAACAACTGGGAGGGGTTTTCTGAAGCTTTCTTT
.	.	TRBV27	TRBJ2-7	CASSLSAQGGEQCF	TGTGCCAGCAGTTTATCTGCCCAGGGTGGCGAGCAGTGCTTC
.	.	TRBV9	TRBJ2-7	CASSVLGGVDEQYF	TGTGCCAGCAGCGTATTAGGGGGGGTCGACGAGCAGTACTTC
.	.	TRBV13	TRBJ1-1	CASSLTGFVFTEAFF	TGTGCCAGCAGCTTAACAGGGTTCGTCTTCACTGAAGCTTTCTTT
TRBD1	few	TRBV4-2	TRBJ2-4	CASSQDSWDRNIQYF	TGTGCCAGCAGCCAAGATTCTTGGGACAGAAACATTCAGTACTTC
.	.	TRBV6-5	TRBJ1-2	CASGPGIGAYVGYTF	TGTGCCAGCGGACCAGGGATTGGAGCTTATGTTGGCTACACCTTC
.	few	TRBV6-5	TRBJ1-1	CASSTAEPNTEAFF	TGTGCCAGCAGTACAGCTGAACCGAACACTGAAGCTTTCTTT
TRBD1	.	TRBV5-1	TRBJ1-2	CASSLTGTGAYGYTF	TGCGCCAGCAGCTTAACCGGGACAGGCGCCTATGGCTACACCTTC
TRBD1	once	TRBV27	TRBJ1-3	CASRRLDRGLENTIYF	TGTGCCAGCAGGAGGTTAGACAGGGGGCTTGAAAACACCATATATTTT
.	.	TRBV28	TRBJ2-5	CASSYPGEGFLSQETQYF	TGTGCCAGCAGTTACCCAGGGGAGGGATTTTTGAGCCAAGAGACCCAGTACTTC
TRBD1	.	TRBV19	TRBJ1-4	CASRLWTGGSEKLFF	TGTGCCAGTAGACTCTGGACAGGGGGAAGCGAAAAACTGTTTTTT
.	once	TRBV4-3	TRBJ2-3	CASSQVQGGTDTQYF	TGCGCCAGCAGCCAAGTTCAAGGGGGCACAGATACGCAGTATTTT
TRBD1	.	TRBV10-3	TRBJ2-5	CATTRDRGDETQYF	TGTGCCACCACACGGGACAGGGGCGATGAGACCCAGTACTTC